The 30 T cell receptor beta chains below all came from one sample that was sequenced in a study of PD-L1 blockade in urothelial cancer. Produced via immunoSEQ multiplex PCR; TCRdb's table is partial and in-frame only. Of roughly 56,000 clones detected, about 86% appear once; the ten largest clones hold around 20%. The time point denotes: pretreatment peripheral blood. Sequences were derived from PBMCs, sampled around atezolizumab (anti-PD-L1) treatment. The receptors stem from a man aged 55 to 70 with urothelial cancer.

Here the CDR3 DNA reads TGCAGCGTTCGCTTCGGGGGGCAAGACAATGAGCAGTTCTTC. It specifies CSVRFGGQDNEQFF. The chain uses TRBV29-1 and TRBJ2-1; D is perhaps TRBD2 (7 bases). Germline lookup yields CDR1 SQVTM and CDR2 ANQGSEA. Trimming left V 5 bases short and J 5 bases short, with 16 bases between. The CDR3 covers 14 residues.

The chain joins TRBV6-5 to TRBJ1-3, with D hard to call. Germline V gene lookup returns CDR1 MNHEY and CDR2 SVGAGI. CDR3 length equals 13 residues. Between the trimmed V and J ends, which lost 6 bases and 0 bases, there was a span of 6 bases. For the CDR3, the DNA is TGTGCCAGCAGGGGAGACTCTGGAAACACCATATATTTT. Protein sequence: CASRGDSGNTIYF.

The chain combines TRBV18 with TRBJ2-1; no clear D. Trimming took 1 base from V and 7 from J, leaving 11 bases between them. Germline V gene data show CDR1 as KGHSH and CDR2 as LQKENI. The CDR3 loop spans 14 amino acids. CDR3 nucleotides: TGTGCCAGCTCACCACGGGCAGCAGTAAATGAGCAGTTCTTC. This codes for CASSPRAAVNEQFF.

The sample holds one count of this clone. The gene calls are TRBV6-5 and TRBJ2-3; 7 bases are a match to TRBD2. Germline loops: CDR1 MNHEY, CDR2 SVGAGI. With V trimmed by 4 bases and J by 1 base, 8 bases remained unmatched. The CDR3 extends over 16 amino acids. The CDR3 nucleotides read TGTGCCAGCAGTTTTTCGACTAGCCTCGGCACAGATACGCAGTATTTT. Translating it yields CASSFSTSLGTDTQYF.

The genes are TRBV2 and TRBJ1-4; 7 bases match TRBD1. Germline V CDR1 and CDR2: SNHLY, FYNNEI. J was trimmed by 7 bases and V by 1 base; bases with no gene match: 3. The CDR3 loop spans 14 amino acids. In DNA, the CDR3 is TGTGCCAGCAGTGAAGACAGGGGCGGTGAAAAACTGTTTTTT. It encodes CASSEDRGGEKLFF. Full variable domain (outside the CDR3, taken from reference TRBV2 and TRBJ1-4): EPEVTQTPSHQVTQMGQEVILRCVPISNHLYFYWYRQILGQKVEFLVSFYNNEISEKSEIFDDQFSVERPDGSNFTLKIRSTKLEDSAMYFCASSEDRGGEKLFFGSGTQLSVL.

The chain combines TRBV19 with TRBJ2-5; maybe TRBD2 (7 bases). This CDR3 is built from 17 residues. V lost 7 bases, J lost 2 bases, and 23 bases lay in between. Germline lookup yields CDR1 LNHDA and CDR2 SQIVND (reference sequence). DNA for the CDR3: TGTGCCAGTACTCATAGAGGGGGGGCAGGAACACAAGAGACCCAGTACTTC. Translated, it gives CASTHRGGAGTQETQYF. Combining the CDR3 with reference TRBV19 and TRBJ2-5 gives the whole variable domain DGGITQSPKYLFRKEGQNVTLSCEQNLNHDAMYWYRQDPGQGLRLIYYSQIVNDFQKGDIAEGYSVSREKKESFPLTVTSAQKNPTAFYLCASTHRGGAGTQETQYFGPGTRLLVL.

The chain joins TRBV4-2 to TRBJ1-1, with 7 bases identical to TRBD1. Per germline, CDR1 LGHNA and CDR2 YNFKEQ. Trimming removed 5 bases from V and 3 bases from J; junction bases left unmatched: 9. The CDR3 totals 15 residues. CDR3 sequence: CASSYSDRADTEAFF. Written as DNA, the CDR3 is TGTGCCAGCAGCTACTCCGACAGGGCGGACACTGAAGCTTTCTTT.

The chain couples TRBV9 to TRBJ2-1; 7 bases line up with TRBD2. This CDR3 region has 13 residues. Per germline, CDR1 SGDLS and CDR2 YYNGEE. Trimming cost V 4 bases and J 8 bases; bases outside gene matches: 6. DNA of the CDR3: TGTGCCAGCAGCACGACTAGCCGGCATGAGCAGTTCTTC. It translates to CASSTTSRHEQFF.

This sequence joins TRBV5-1 and TRBJ2-1, with D hard to call. Per germline, CDR1 SGHRS and CDR2 YFSETQ. The CDR3 covers 17 residues. V was cut by 4 bases and J by 0 bases, with 17 bases left in between. CDR3 loop: CASSELLTRDSYNEQFF. Here the CDR3 DNA reads TGCGCCAGCAGCGAGCTCCTTACTCGCGACTCCTACAATGAGCAGTTCTTC.

This chain uses TRBV30 with TRBJ1-2, with D unclear. Trimming shortened V by 2 bases and J by 2 bases, and 9 bases separated the two germline ends. CDR3 length: 13 amino acids. Germline values: CDR1 GTSNPN, CDR2 SVGIG (reference sequence). The CDR3 DNA is TGTGCCTGGAGTCCAGTCCCGAACTATGGCTACACCTTC. Translated: CAWSPVPNYGYTF.

The chain employs TRBV9 and TRBJ2-7, with no clear D. Trimming removed 3 bases at V and 5 bases at J, with 15 bases between. This CDR3 has 14 amino acids. Germline V gives CDR1 SGDLS, CDR2 YYNGEE. CDR3 sequence: CASSGSRDTHEQYF. CDR3 coding DNA: TGTGCCAGCAGCGGTTCTCGAGACACTCACGAGCAGTACTTC.

The chain has TRBV9 and TRBJ2-4, with 7 bases aligning to TRBD2. The germline V gene encodes CDR1 SGDLS and CDR2 YYNGEE. J lost 6 bases, V lost 4 bases, and 7 bases had no gene match. This CDR3 is 14 amino acids long. The CDR3 DNA is TGTGCCAGCAGCTCCGGGACTACTCGAAACATTCAGTACTTC. This gives the protein CASSSGTTRNIQYF.

V gene TRBV7-2 combines with J gene TRBJ2-1, with TRBD1 matching over 8 bases. The CDR3 has 13 residues. Germline CDR1 and CDR2: SGHTA and FQGNSA. V lost 5 bases, J lost 6 bases, and 3 bases stayed unmatched. DNA for the CDR3: TGTGCCAGCAGCACAGGACAGGGCAATGAGCAGTTCTTC. Protein product: CASSTGQGNEQFF.

This chain joins TRBV7-9 and TRBJ2-5; TRBD1 aligns across 8 bases. Trimming removed 7 bases from V and 5 bases from J; junction bases left unmatched: 15. This CDR3 is 16 amino acids long. CDR1 and CDR2 from the germline V gene are SEHNR and FQNEAQ (reference sequence). The CDR3 reads CASMVGQGGLLETQYF. The CDR3 coding sequence is TGTGCCAGCATGGTTGGACAGGGTGGACTCTTGGAGACCCAGTACTTC.

The chain combines TRBV6-1 with TRBJ2-7; D possibly corresponds to TRBD2 (5 bases). From germline, CDR1 is MNHNS and CDR2 SASEGT. The length of the CDR3 is 13 residues. The ends were cut back, 6 bases at V and 3 bases at J, with 12 bases in the middle. CDR3 protein: CASSAGLGYEQYF. The CDR3 DNA follows: TGTGCCAGCAGCGCCGGACTTGGCTACGAGCAGTACTTC.

The chain recombines TRBV5-1 with TRBJ2-1; no clear D. Germline V lookup: CDR1 SGHRS, CDR2 YFSETQ. V shed 5 bases and J shed 0 bases, with 12 bases lying between them. The length of the CDR3 is 15 residues. The CDR3, as DNA: TGCGCCAGCAGGCCCATACGGAGCTCCTACAATGAGCAGTTCTTC. This translates into CASRPIRSSYNEQFF.

The V and J genes are TRBV27 and TRBJ1-1, with TRBD1 matching over 7 bases. CDR1 MNHEY and CDR2 SMNVEV come from the germline V gene (reference sequence). Trimming at V came to 5 bases and at J to 6 bases, leaving 15 bases not matched to a gene. There are 16 residues in the CDR3. The CDR3 region has the DNA TGTGCCAGCAGTCACCCCTACAGGGGAGGTTTCGCTGAAGCTTTCTTT. Its protein is CASSHPYRGGFAEAFF.

This chain joins TRBV9 and TRBJ2-1, with TRBD2 matching 10 bases. The length of the CDR3 is 16 residues. Germline CDR1 SGDLS, CDR2 YYNGEE. The V segment lost 3 bases and the J segment 2 bases; nucleotides outside the gene matches: 5. In DNA, the CDR3 is TGTGCCAGCAGCGGGCCCAGCGGGGGGGCCTACAATGAGCAGTTCTTC. This gives the protein CASSGPSGGAYNEQFF.

About this clone: This same CDR3 is encoded by further DNA sequences in the sample. The chain carries TRBV9 and TRBJ2-3, with 7 bases aligning to TRBD2. Trimming took 0 bases from V and 2 from J; bases not matched to a gene: 6. Germline CDR1 reads SGDLS; CDR2 reads YYNGEE. There are 16 residues in the CDR3. CDR3 DNA sequence: TGTGCCAGCAGCGTAGAATCTAGCGGCTACACAGATACGCAGTATTTT. Translation: CASSVESSGYTDTQYF.

This rearrangement joins TRBV4-2 to TRBJ2-1; possibly TRBD2 for D (5 bases). Germline V gene data show CDR1 as LGHNA and CDR2 as YNFKEQ. The CDR3 contains 15 residues. V was pared by 3 bases and J by 2 bases, with 11 bases between. The CDR3 here is CASSQVRGTYNEQFF. CDR3 coding DNA: TGTGCCAGCAGCCAGGTTAGAGGGACCTACAATGAGCAGTTCTTC.

V is TRBV19 and J is TRBJ2-7, with TRBD1 matching 7 bases. V was clipped by 5 bases and J by 0 bases; unmatched bases: 7. Germline CDR1 reads LNHDA; CDR2 reads SQIVND (reference sequence). This CDR3 contains 15 residues. The DNA for the CDR3 is TGTGCCAGTAGTCGACAGGGCTTTAGCTCCTACGAGCAGTACTTC. It yields the protein CASSRQGFSSYEQYF.

V is TRBV7-9 and J is TRBJ2-1, with TRBD2 as a possible D gene (6 bases). The germline V and J ends were trimmed by 6 bases and 8 bases, with 14 bases remaining between them. CDR1 is SEHNR, CDR2 FQNEAQ, per germline (reference sequence). CDR3 length equals 13 residues. CDR3 loop: CASRRGDKDEQFF. As DNA, the CDR3 is TGTGCCAGCAGGCGCGGGGATAAAGATGAGCAGTTCTTC.

DNA for the CDR3: TGCGCCAGCAGCCAGGGCCCCGACAGGGGGCCTACCTACGAGCAGTACTTC. Its translation: CASSQGPDRGPTYEQYF. The rearrangement joins TRBV4-1 to TRBJ2-7; TRBD1 matches at 10 bases. Germline V gene data show CDR1 as MGHRA and CDR2 as YSYEKL. The CDR3 totals 17 residues. V shed 3 bases and J 2 bases; nucleotides not matched to a gene: 10.

CDR3 sequence (DNA): TGTGCCAGTATCGGGACAAATGAAAAACTGTTTTTT. Translated, it gives CASIGTNEKLFF. The chain has TRBV2 and TRBJ1-4; tentative D call: TRBD1 (6 bases). CDR3 size: 12 residues. Per the germline V gene, CDR1 is SNHLY and CDR2 is FYNNEI. V shed 9 bases and J shed 5 bases, with 10 bases lying between them.

The sample holds one count of this clone. The rearrangement links TRBV11-1 to TRBJ1-1; the D gene is possibly TRBD1 (5 bases). V was shortened by 5 bases and J by 1 base, with 11 bases between the two germline ends. In germline, CDR1 is SGHAT, CDR2 FQDESV (reference sequence). This CDR3 comprises 14 residues. CDR3 protein: CASSRHGANTEAFF. CDR3 nucleotide sequence: TGTGCCAGCAGCCGCCATGGGGCGAACACTGAAGCTTTCTTT.

The rearrangement joins TRBV29-1 to TRBJ2-3; D is ambiguous. Germline V CDR1 and CDR2: SQVTM, ANQGSEA. The V end lost 6 bases, the J end lost 0 bases, and 16 bases lay between the germline ends. CDR3 length: 15 residues. The CDR3 reads CSVTGPATSTDTQYF. The CDR3 region has the DNA TGCAGCGTGACTGGCCCAGCTACTAGCACAGATACGCAGTATTTT.

This chain joins TRBV4-2 and TRBJ2-7, with 9 nucleotides matching TRBD2. Germline CDR1 reads LGHNA; CDR2 reads YNFKEQ. The ends lost 3 bases at V and 1 base at J; junction bases unmatched: 16. The CDR3 consists of 19 residues. The DNA of the CDR3 is TGTGCCAGCAGCCACGCCGGGACTAGCAGTGAGGGGTTATCCTACGAGCAGTACTTC. The encoded protein is CASSHAGTSSEGLSYEQYF.

V and J are TRBV9 and TRBJ1-2; D uncertain. The CDR3 consists of 12 residues. V lost 2 bases to trimming and J lost 8 bases, with 10 bases between them. Germline values: CDR1 SGDLS, CDR2 YYNGEE. CDR3 DNA: TGTGCCAGCAGCGTCGAATTACTAGGCTACACCTTC. This translates into CASSVELLGYTF. Full variable domain (outside the CDR3, taken from reference TRBV9 and TRBJ1-2): DSGVTQTPKHLITATGQRVTLRCSPRSGDLSVYWYQQSLDQGLQFLIQYYNGEERAKGNILERFSAQQFPDLHSELNLSSLELGDSALYFCASSVELLGYTFGSGTRLTVV.

This sequence joins TRBV9 and TRBJ1-1; perhaps TRBD1 as D (5 bases). The CDR3 extends over 16 amino acids. The germline V and J ends were trimmed by 4 bases and 0 bases, with 16 bases remaining between them. Per germline, CDR1 SGDLS and CDR2 YYNGEE. CDR3 loop: CASSPPGFVVNTEAFF. The CDR3 coding sequence is TGTGCCAGCAGCCCCCCAGGGTTCGTAGTGAACACTGAAGCTTTCTTT.

A single count supports this clone. This rearrangement joins TRBV2 to TRBJ2-1; 8 nucleotides agree with TRBD2. The length of the CDR3 is 15 residues. Unmatched junction bases numbered 6, after V lost 6 bases and J lost 2 bases. In germline, CDR1 is SNHLY, CDR2 FYNNEI. The CDR3 DNA reads as TGTGCCAGCAGCGCCCGGCGGGGGGCCTACAATGAGCAGTTCTTC. Translation gives CASSARRGAYNEQFF.